Reported below is one TCR beta chain. This entry comes from a study of blood T cell repertoires in COVID-19. Authors' methods: Amplification from reference gene primers served as the basis for estimated nucleated cell counts. Repertoires were generated with immunoSEQ multiplex PCR, while TCRdb's copy carries only in-frame clones and drops some. D and trimming were read from the DNA, whereas the V and J calls and clone size are those reported in that table. In the table there are tens of thousands of clones, 89% of which are singletons. Germline V lookup: CDR1 SEHNR, CDR2 FQNEAQ (reference sequence). The CDR3 spans 18 residues. Trimming cost V 4 bases and J 7 bases; bases outside gene matches: 11.

The J gene is TRBJ2-2, the V gene TRBV7-9, with 14 bases identical to TRBD2. The TCR sequence derives from a woman older than 75 with acute or convalescent COVID-19. The specimen sequenced was peripheral blood. As DNA, the CDR3 is TGTGCCAGCAGCTCCATCGGACTAGCGGGGGGTCGTGGCGGGGAGCTGTTTTTT. Translating it yields CASSSIGLAGGRGGELFF.